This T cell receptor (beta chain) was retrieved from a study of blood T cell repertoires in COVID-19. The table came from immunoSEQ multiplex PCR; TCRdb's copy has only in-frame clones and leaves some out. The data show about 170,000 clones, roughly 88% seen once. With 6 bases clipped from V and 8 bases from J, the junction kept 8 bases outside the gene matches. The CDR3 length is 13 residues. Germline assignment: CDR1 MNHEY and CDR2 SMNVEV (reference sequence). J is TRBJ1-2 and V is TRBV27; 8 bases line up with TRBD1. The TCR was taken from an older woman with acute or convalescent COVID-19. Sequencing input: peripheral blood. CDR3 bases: TGTGCCAGCAGCTCAGGGGGCGCAAGGGGCTACACCTTC. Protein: CASSSGGARGYTF.